This T cell receptor beta chain was identified in a study of beta chain features in type 1 diabetes. Overall study findings and caveats: Any HLA effect on TCRB rearrangement was left unresolved by small sub-analyses. Moderate but significant shortening of TCRB CDR3s was recorded in all four CD4+ subsets from Type 1 diabetes patients.

On this clone itself: Its antigen is currently unknown.

Trimming took 3 bases from V and 11 from J, leaving 13 bases between them. From germline, CDR1 is LNHDA and CDR2 SQIVND (reference sequence). The CDR3 has 12 amino acids. Expressed TCRB transcripts were sequenced after all isolated RNA was converted to cDNA. The assay was immunoSEQ multiplex PCR, and TCRdb's table has in-frame clones only and misses some. The sample contains a few hundred thousand clones, about a tenth of which appear only once. Sorting produced populations that all topped 95% purity. The receptor was derived from a man aged 30-40 years with type 1 diabetes. Sequencing was done on a sample of naive CD4+ T cells from blood. The chain combines TRBV19 with TRBJ1-2, with D possibly matching TRBD1 (6 bases). The CDR3 nucleotides are TGTGCCAGTAGTATGGGGACAATCTGGTACACCTTC. Translated: CASSMGTIWYTF.